The TCR beta chain under discussion was sequenced for a study of T-cell memory formation after mild COVID-19. Findings of the study overall: From day 15 to 85, contracting clones were balanced between CD4 and CD8, whereas later expanders leaned toward CD4+. Mostly located in CM and EM were contracting CD4+ clones, with contracting CD8+ clones located in EMRA. Cross-reactive memory appears to have joined, as suggested by some responding clones showing up in pre-infection memory.

TCRdb fed the 5' RACE reads into MiXCR, producing one record per CDR3 protein. Counted here are a few hundred thousand distinct CDR3 sequences, 13% to 15% occurring once; the ten biggest clones make up 21%. Concerning this clonotype itself: Its antigen is unidentified.

The material sequenced was PBMCs or a T cell subset sorted from them (not recorded which). The source is a man in his late teens or twenties who had mild COVID-19 (a few samples of this study predate the infection). Cell type and time point are not known.

The CDR3 region has the DNA TGCAGCGTTGAGTCTGGGCAGGGGGTAACGAGCTCCTACAATGAGCAGTTCTTC. Its protein product is CSVESGQGVTSSYNEQFF. This rearrangement joins TRBV29-1 to TRBJ2-1, with 7 nucleotides matching TRBD1. The CDR3 has 18 amino acids. The J segment lost 0 bases and the V segment lost 3 bases, leaving 14 bases of the junction unmatched. Germline V gene lookup returns CDR1 SQVTM and CDR2 ANQGSEA.